The source of this TCR beta chain is a study of cytotoxic CD8 clonotypes in ibrutinib-treated CLL. As for the study in general: Included were 11 relapsed/refractory and 15 treatment-naive patients, of whom approximately 17 were IGHV unmutated. After treatment lasting a median roughly 13 months, range 6 to 36, response samples were collected. Study-level points and caveats: The study found public clonotypes uncommon, contracting or stable on treatment.

Extraction of roughly 2 micrograms of genomic DNA from cryopreserved PBMCs supplied material for TCR beta libraries. Profiling relied on immunoSEQ multiplex PCR, and the TCRdb table lists in-frame clones only, not all of them. The table lists 65,000 to 90,000 clones, roughly 83% of them singletons, with 35% to 45% in the top ten. The CDR3 consists of 12 residues. Per the germline V gene, CDR1 is LNHDA and CDR2 is SQIVND (reference sequence). V lost 8 bases and J 3 bases, leaving 8 bases between the germline ends. Details on this clone: Its antigen is not identified.

Material: PBMCs, obtained after 24 months of ibrutinib treatment. The V and J genes are TRBV19 and TRBJ2-1; D is perhaps TRBD1 (5 bases). This clonotype was sampled from a human donor with chronic lymphocytic leukemia. For the CDR3, the DNA is TGTGCCAGTGCTAGGGGCTACAATGAGCAGTTCTTC. Translation gives CASARGYNEQFF.